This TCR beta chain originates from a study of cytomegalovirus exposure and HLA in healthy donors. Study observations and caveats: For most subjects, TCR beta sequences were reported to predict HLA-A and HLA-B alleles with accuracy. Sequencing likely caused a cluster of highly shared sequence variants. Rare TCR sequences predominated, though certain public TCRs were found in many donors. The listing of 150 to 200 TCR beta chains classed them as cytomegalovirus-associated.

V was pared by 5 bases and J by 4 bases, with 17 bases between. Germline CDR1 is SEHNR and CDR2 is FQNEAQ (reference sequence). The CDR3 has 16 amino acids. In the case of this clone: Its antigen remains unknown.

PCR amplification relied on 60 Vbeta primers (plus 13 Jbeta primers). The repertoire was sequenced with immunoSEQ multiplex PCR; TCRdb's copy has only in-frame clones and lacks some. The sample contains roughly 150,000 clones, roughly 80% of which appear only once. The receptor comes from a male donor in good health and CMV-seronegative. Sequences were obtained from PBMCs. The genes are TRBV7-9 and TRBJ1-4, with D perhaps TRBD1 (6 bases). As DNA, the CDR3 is TGTGCCAGCAGCCGCCGGAAGGACAGCCTTAATGAAAAACTGTTTTTT. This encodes CASSRRKDSLNEKLFF.